This TCR beta chain is from a study of cytomegalovirus exposure and HLA in healthy donors. Study-level information: The study placed about 86% of its 398 genotyped donors in the Caucasian-associated ancestry cluster. Study-wide results and limits: Looking again later, the authors saw that most CMV-associated TCR beta chains seemed HLA-restricted. Earlier findings revealed that most TCR beta V segments proved productive either about 87% or about 30% of the time.

This clone was seen just once. What it recognizes is unknown. Trimming took off 1 base at V and 4 bases at J, with 9 bases between the two ends. Germline V CDR1 and CDR2: SGHKS, YYEKEE (reference sequence). CDR3 length equals 13 residues. PCR used 60 Vbeta primers and 13 Jbeta primers. In the original analysis: About 10 million shared chains were among the about 80 million unique TCR beta chains that a later analysis counted. Method: immunoSEQ multiplex PCR; TCRdb's copy keeps in-frame clones and lacks some. Clonal size and the V and J genes are those of that table, whereas D and trimming came from the DNA. The table records 150,000 to 200,000 clones, 70% to 90% of them present only once.

Sequenced material: PBMCs. This sequence originates from a woman aged 18-35 years in good health and CMV-seropositive. J is TRBJ2-7 and V is TRBV5-5, with a tentative D call TRBD2 (5 bases). The CDR3 is CASSLWETYEQYF. In DNA form, the CDR3 reads TGTGCCAGCAGCTTGTGGGAGACATACGAGCAGTACTTC.